Below, 30 T cell receptor beta chains from the same sample are listed, as sequenced in a study of T-cell memory formation after mild COVID-19. Each CDR3 protein is one row after TCRdb ran MiXCR on the 5' RACE reads. The sample has around 370,000 distinct CDR3 sequences, roughly 20% seen once. The specimen was PBMCs or a T cell subset sorted from them (not recorded which). These receptors were taken from an adult woman who had mild COVID-19 (a few samples of this study predate the infection). Cell type and time point are not known.

In this sample, this clonotype turned up a few times. Written as DNA, the CDR3 is TGTGCCAGCAGCATCACAGGGACAGATACGCAGTATTTT. Translating it yields CASSITGTDTQYF. The chain uses TRBV7-9 and TRBJ2-3; weak D call: TRBD1 (6 bases). Germline values: CDR1 SEHNR, CDR2 FQNEAQ (reference sequence). V was clipped by 5 bases and J by 3 bases, with 9 bases between them. This CDR3 region has 13 residues. Full variable domain (missing parts from reference TRBV7-9 and TRBJ2-3): DTGVSQNPRHKITKRGQNVTFRCDPISEHNRLYWYRQTLGQGPEFLTYFQNEAQLEKSRLLSDRFSAERPKGSFSTLEIQRTEQGDSAMYLCASSITGTDTQYFGPGTRLTVL.

The chain recombines TRBV7-2 with TRBJ1-5, with unresolved D. V shed 0 bases and J shed 2 bases, with 11 bases lying between them. Germline loops: CDR1 SGHTA, CDR2 FQGNSA. This CDR3 has 16 amino acids. Here the CDR3 DNA reads TGTGCCAGCAGCTTAGCGTGGGGTGTGCGCAATCAGCCCCAGCATTTT. Translated: CASSLAWGVRNQPQHF.

This chain links TRBV12-3 or TRBV12-4 with TRBJ2-3, with D perhaps being TRBD1 or TRBD2 (5 bases each). V shed 3 bases and J shed 10 bases, with 17 bases lying between them. The CDR3 has 14 residues. CDR3 protein: CASSLSGTGLAQYF. The CDR3 DNA sequence: TGTGCCAGCAGTTTGTCAGGGACGGGCCTGGCGCAGTATTTT.

This rearrangement joins TRBV30 to TRBJ2-3; 10 bases agree with TRBD1. In germline, CDR1 is GTSNPN, CDR2 SVGIG (reference sequence). The CDR3 loop spans 14 amino acids. J gave up 6 bases and V 1 base, and 4 bases lay outside the gene matches. CDR3 bases: TGTGCCTGGAGTGGGACAGGGGGAAGGGATACGCAGTATTTT. Its protein is CAWSGTGGRDTQYF.

This clonotype was observed a handful of times. The chain recombines TRBV21-1 with TRBJ2-6; TRBD1 reflects the table's D call only, with no check against the DNA. TRBV21-1 is marked as a pseudogene. The CDR3 runs 17 residues. The CDR3 reads CASSLTGQVTGANVLTF. Here the CDR3 DNA reads TGTGCCAGCAGCCTGACAGGGCAAGTTACTGGGGCCAACGTCCTGACTTTC.

A few counts support this clonotype. The rearrangement links TRBV14 to TRBJ2-5; D is unclear. The V end was cut by 1 base, the J end by 7 bases, with 13 bases between. The CDR3 spans 14 residues. Germline V gene sequence: CDR1 SGHDN, CDR2 FVKESK. CDR3 residues: CASSQGFRAGTQYF. The CDR3 coding sequence is TGTGCCAGCAGCCAAGGGTTTCGTGCTGGGACCCAGTACTTC. The whole variable domain, remainder taken from reference TRBV14 and TRBJ2-5, is EAGVTQFPSHSVIEKGQTVTLRCDPISGHDNLYWYRRVMGKEIKFLLHFVKESKQDESGMPNNRFLAERTGGTYSTLKVQPAELEDSGVYFCASSQGFRAGTQYFGPGTRLLVL.

This clonotype was counted only a few times. The chain recombines TRBV10-3 with TRBJ1-4; 8 bases are a match to TRBD1. Germline CDR1 reads ENHRY; CDR2 reads SYGVKD. CDR3 length equals 16 residues. With 2 bases clipped from V and 4 bases from J, the junction kept 6 bases outside the gene matches. The CDR3 DNA is TGTGCCATCAGTGAGGGGACAGGCTACCATAATGAAAAACTGTTTTTT. It specifies CAISEGTGYHNEKLFF.

Here the CDR3 reads CASSQAGMRGWSEKLFF. Here the CDR3 DNA reads TGCGCCAGCAGCCAAGCGGGTATGAGGGGGTGGAGTGAAAAACTGTTTTTT. The rearrangement links TRBV4-1 to TRBJ1-4; D perhaps matches TRBD1 (6 bases). The CDR3 spans 17 residues. CDR1 is MGHRA and CDR2 is YSYEKL in the germline V gene. V was shortened by 1 base and J by 7 bases, with 19 bases between the two germline ends.

This clonotype was counted a few times. The chain couples TRBV6-2 or TRBV6-3 to TRBJ1-1; D is ambiguous. V lost 3 bases, J lost 1 base, and 6 bases lay in between. The CDR3 extends over 13 amino acids. Germline assignment: CDR1 MNHEY and CDR2 SVGEGT. CDR3 nucleotide sequence: TGTGCCAGCAGTTATTGGCAGAACACTGAAGCTTTCTTT. Protein sequence: CASSYWQNTEAFF.

This chain links TRBV18 with TRBJ1-5; D unresolved. Trimming took off 2 bases at V and 4 bases at J, with 9 bases between the two ends. Germline assignment: CDR1 KGHSH and CDR2 LQKENI. The CDR3 loop spans 14 amino acids. The CDR3 loop reads CASSPSGLNQPQHF. The CDR3 DNA reads TGTGCCAGCTCACCATCGGGGTTAAATCAGCCCCAGCATTTT.

The chain employs TRBV9 and TRBJ2-3; D possibly corresponds to TRBD1 (6 bases). This CDR3 contains 15 residues. The V and J ends lost 6 bases and 2 bases respectively, with 16 bases between them. Per the germline V gene, CDR1 is SGDLS and CDR2 is YYNGEE. The CDR3 spells CASTLQGQNTDTQYF. DNA of the CDR3: TGTGCCAGCACCCTGCAGGGGCAGAACACAGATACGCAGTATTTT.

This chain connects TRBV7-8 to TRBJ2-1; a possible D gene is TRBD1 (6 bases). V dropped 5 bases and J dropped 9 bases, with 11 bases sitting between them. The CDR3 covers 12 residues. The germline CDR1 and CDR2 sequences are SGHVS and FQNEAQ. CDR3 nucleotide sequence: TGTGCCAGCAGCGAGGACAGCACTGAGCAGTTCTTC. Translated, it gives CASSEDSTEQFF.

This clonotype showed up many times. This sequence joins TRBV6-5 and TRBJ2-7; D may be TRBD1 (5 bases). The CDR3 runs 13 residues. Germline V gene lookup returns CDR1 MNHEY and CDR2 SVGAGI. The V and J ends lost 2 bases and 7 bases respectively, with 12 bases between them. CDR3: CASSYEGHQEQYF. The CDR3, as DNA: TGTGCCAGCAGTTACGAAGGACATCAAGAGCAGTACTTC.

The rearrangement links TRBV20-1 to TRBJ2-2, with TRBD2 identical over 7 bases. The CDR3 length is 14 residues. Germline V gene lookup returns CDR1 DFQATT and CDR2 SNEGSKA (reference sequence). J gave up 4 bases and V 6 bases, and 8 bases lay outside the gene matches. CDR3 residues: CSARSGVLTGELFF. The CDR3 DNA sequence: TGCAGTGCCAGAAGCGGGGTTCTCACCGGGGAGCTGTTTTTT.

This clonotype was detected a few times. The chain couples TRBV5-6 to TRBJ2-2; D is ambiguous. Per germline, CDR1 SGHDT and CDR2 YYEEEE. This CDR3 has 15 residues. V gave up 1 base and J gave up 3 bases, with 10 bases separating them. The CDR3 region has the DNA TGTGCCAGCAGCTTGTCCACATCGGACACCGGGGAGCTGTTTTTT. It translates to CASSLSTSDTGELFF.

In its sample, this clonotype was seen a few times. V and J are TRBV4-3 and TRBJ2-3; 9 nucleotides line up with TRBD2. The length of the CDR3 is 17 residues. The junction had 11 bases not matched to a gene; V was cut back by 4 bases and J by 3 bases. Per the germline V gene, CDR1 is LGHNA and CDR2 is YSLEER. CDR3 in amino acids: CASSLTWSGRRTDTQYF. The CDR3 nucleotides read TGCGCCAGCAGCCTTACCTGGAGCGGGAGGAGGACAGATACGCAGTATTTT.

This clonotype has just a few counts. The J gene is TRBJ2-7, the V gene TRBV27, with 11 nucleotides matching TRBD2. This CDR3 region has 15 residues. After removal of 4 bases from V and 5 bases from J, the junction contained 7 bases not matched to a gene. From germline, CDR1 is MNHEY and CDR2 SMNVEV (reference sequence). CDR3 loop: CASSYKKLAGDEQYF. In DNA form, the CDR3 reads TGTGCCAGCAGTTATAAGAAACTAGCGGGAGACGAGCAGTACTTC.

Here the CDR3 reads CASSYGGLAGGGGELFF. CDR3 coding DNA: TGTGCCAGCAGTTACGGGGGACTAGCGGGAGGCGGCGGGGAGCTGTTTTTT. V and J are TRBV12-3 or TRBV12-4 and TRBJ2-2, with 15 bases that match TRBD2. This CDR3 region has 17 residues. V lost 4 bases to trimming and J lost 7 bases; unmatched junction nucleotides: 7.

This rearrangement joins TRBV7-9 to TRBJ1-1; D is uncertain. CDR3 size: 13 residues. Germline loops: CDR1 SEHNR, CDR2 FQNEAQ (reference sequence). Trimming took 3 bases from V and 4 from J, leaving 9 bases between them. The CDR3 loop reads CASSFELTTEAFF. CDR3 sequence (DNA): TGTGCCAGCAGCTTCGAACTTACCACTGAAGCTTTCTTT.

The chain combines TRBV20-1 with TRBJ1-1; perhaps TRBD1 as D (6 bases). Germline V CDR1 and CDR2: DFQATT, SNEGSKA (reference sequence). Trimming cost V 6 bases and J 1 base, with 9 bases left between them. The length of the CDR3 is 12 residues. The CDR3 region is CSAPGQNTEAFF. The CDR3 bases are TGCAGTGCGCCGGGACAGAACACTGAAGCTTTCTTT.

The rearrangement joins TRBV12-3 or TRBV12-4 to TRBJ1-1; no clear D. The CDR3 contains 14 residues. Trimming left V 6 bases short and J 2 bases short, with 13 bases between. The CDR3 sequence is CASSVADENTEAFF. In nucleotides, the CDR3 is TGTGCCAGCAGCGTAGCCGACGAAAACACTGAAGCTTTCTTT.

The J gene is TRBJ2-7, the V gene TRBV6-2 or TRBV6-3; TRBD2 matches at 7 bases. This CDR3 spans 15 amino acids. The trim removed 1 base at V and 1 base at J, leaving 4 bases unmatched. CDR1 is MNHEY and CDR2 is SVGEGT in the germline V gene. The CDR3 loop reads CASSYLGLPSYEQYF. The CDR3 DNA reads as TGTGCCAGCAGTTACTTGGGACTACCTTCCTACGAGCAGTACTTC.

This clonotype occurred a few times. The chain joins TRBV7-6 to TRBJ2-7, with 12 bases aligning to TRBD2. Germline V CDR1 and CDR2: SGHVS, FNYEAQ. The CDR3 runs to 17 residues. V lost 5 bases to trimming and J lost 1 base; unmatched junction nucleotides: 9. CDR3: CASSQGASGRDSYEQYF. CDR3 nucleotides: TGTGCCAGCAGCCAAGGGGCTAGCGGGAGGGATTCCTACGAGCAGTACTTC.

This chain links TRBV7-8 with TRBJ1-2, with 9 bases matching TRBD1. Germline CDR1 and CDR2: SGHVS and FQNEAQ. The CDR3 contains 15 residues. The V and J ends lost 2 bases and 3 bases, in that order; junction bases with no gene match: 4. The DNA for the CDR3 is TGTGCCAGCAGCTTAAGGGACAGGGAGGACTATGGCTACACCTTC. Protein sequence: CASSLRDREDYGYTF.

The V gene is TRBV29-1, the J gene TRBJ2-2, with TRBD2 matching 8 bases. CDR1 is SQVTM, CDR2 ANQGSEA, per germline. The J segment lost 4 bases and the V segment lost 6 bases, leaving 4 bases of the junction unmatched. CDR3 length equals 13 residues. The chain's CDR3 is CSVATSGTGELFF. The CDR3 DNA follows: TGCAGCGTCGCTACTAGCGGCACCGGGGAGCTGTTTTTT.

J is TRBJ2-5 and V is TRBV6-2 or TRBV6-3; 8 positions match TRBD1. Losses at the gene ends were 6 bases for V and 4 bases for J; bases not matched to a gene: 7. In germline, CDR1 is MNHEY, CDR2 SVGEGT. This CDR3 region has 14 residues. The CDR3, as DNA: TGTGCCAGCAGGCGGACAGGGCCAGGAGAGACCCAGTACTTC. It encodes CASRRTGPGETQYF.

This clonotype was seen a few times. V usage is TRBV4-1 and J usage is TRBJ2-5, with D hard to call. Trimming cost V 4 bases and J 2 bases, with 23 bases left between them. CDR3 length equals 18 residues. Germline CDR1 reads MGHRA; CDR2 reads YSYEKL. CDR3 sequence reads: CASSPRQSSTLPQETQYF. The CDR3 bases are TGCGCCAGCAGCCCTCGCCAGAGCTCAACTCTGCCACAAGAGACCCAGTACTTC.

The chain joins TRBV7-2 to TRBJ2-3, with TRBD1 matching over 7 bases. V lost 5 bases and J lost 2; bases outside the gene matches: 13. CDR1 is SGHTA and CDR2 is FQGNSA in the germline V gene. This CDR3 comprises 17 residues. CDR3 in DNA: TGTGCCAGCAGCCCCTCCCCGAGGGGACAGCCCACAGATACGCAGTATTTT. It codes for CASSPSPRGQPTDTQYF.

The chain carries TRBV7-2 and TRBJ2-1, with 10 bases matching TRBD2. The V gene's germline CDR1 is SGHTA and CDR2 FQGNSA. V trimming: 0 bases; J trimming: 4 bases; junction bases outside the gene matches: 3. This CDR3 region has 16 residues. CDR3 loop: CASSLAGLAVYNEQFF. CDR3 DNA: TGTGCCAGCAGCTTAGCCGGACTAGCGGTTTACAATGAGCAGTTCTTC.

V gene TRBV7-8 combines with J gene TRBJ2-7, with 9 bases matching TRBD1. The J segment lost 2 bases and the V segment lost 4 bases, leaving 9 bases of the junction unmatched. Germline lookup yields CDR1 SGHVS and CDR2 FQNEAQ. The CDR3 runs to 16 residues. The CDR3 sequence: CASSWGRRQGAYEQYF. The CDR3 region has the DNA TGTGCCAGCAGCTGGGGACGTCGACAGGGGGCCTACGAGCAGTACTTC.